The 20 T cell receptor beta chains below all came from one sample that was sequenced in a study of T cell responses to AZD1222 COVID-19 vaccine. Data came from immunoSEQ multiplex PCR; TCRdb stores just in-frame clones and leaves some out. The sample contains around 140,000 clones, 80% to 95% of which appear only once. The material sequenced was peripheral blood, taken on day 0 of AZD1222 vaccination. The source of these receptors is an adult in good health.

The rearrangement uses TRBV7-8 and TRBJ1-1; a possible D gene is TRBD1 (5 bases). There are 15 residues in the CDR3. Germline V gene lookup returns CDR1 SGHVS and CDR2 FQNEAQ. Trimming took 5 bases from V and 0 from J, leaving 13 bases between them. The DNA of the CDR3 is TGTGCCAGCAGCCGAGGGACGTACATGAACACTGAAGCTTTCTTT. This translates into CASSRGTYMNTEAFF.

This clone has just one count. This chain joins TRBV5-4 and TRBJ2-7; 13 bases agree with TRBD2. CDR3 length: 17 amino acids. V was pared by 6 bases and J by 2 bases, with 11 bases of the junction left unmatched. Germline V gene lookup returns CDR1 SGHNT and CDR2 YYREEE (reference sequence). This chain's CDR3 is CASKPGLAGQLAYEQYF. CDR3 nucleotide sequence: TGTGCCAGCAAGCCGGGACTAGCGGGGCAATTGGCCTACGAGCAGTACTTC. Full variable domain (missing parts from reference TRBV5-4 and TRBJ2-7): ETGVTQSPTHLIKTRGQQVTLRCSSQSGHNTVSWYQQALGQGPQFIFQYYREEENGRGNFPPRFSGLQFPNYSSELNVNALELDDSALYLCASKPGLAGQLAYEQYFGPGTRLTVT.

The chain joins TRBV27 to TRBJ1-6; TRBD1 matches 9 bases. V was pared by 5 bases and J by 6 bases, with 5 bases of the junction left unmatched. The CDR3 sequence is 15 residues long. Germline V gives CDR1 MNHEY, CDR2 SMNVEV (reference sequence). CDR3: CASSTWTGANSPLHF. The CDR3 DNA follows: TGTGCCAGCAGTACCTGGACAGGGGCTAATTCACCCCTCCACTTT.

This chain connects TRBV27 to TRBJ2-1; 11 bases are shared with TRBD1. After removal of 8 bases from V and 4 bases from J, the junction contained 7 bases not matched to a gene. Germline V gene sequence: CDR1 MNHEY, CDR2 SMNVEV (reference sequence). This CDR3 has 15 amino acids. In DNA form, the CDR3 reads TGTGCCAGCGGAACCGGGACAGGGGGTTACAATGAGCAGTTCTTC. Protein product: CASGTGTGGYNEQFF.

The chain has TRBV19 and TRBJ1-5; TRBD1 matches 10 bases. This CDR3 has 16 residues. Germline loops: CDR1 LNHDA, CDR2 SQIVND (reference sequence). J gave up 6 bases and V 5 bases, and 10 bases lay outside the gene matches. The CDR3 reads CASSHTTGGAAQPQHF. For the CDR3, the DNA is TGTGCCAGTAGTCACACGACAGGGGGCGCGGCTCAGCCCCAGCATTTT.

The CDR3 DNA sequence: TGTGCCAGCAGCTCCCTCCCAGAGCACACTGAAGCTTTCTTT. This encodes CASSSLPEHTEAFF. The chain recombines TRBV7-9 with TRBJ1-1; D is ambiguous. The germline V and J ends were trimmed by 4 bases and 3 bases, with 12 bases remaining between them. This CDR3 is built from 14 residues. The germline CDR1 and CDR2 sequences are SEHNR and FQNEAQ (reference sequence).

The chain recombines TRBV7-4 with TRBJ2-3; TRBD2 might be the D (6 bases). Germline CDR1 reads SGHVT; CDR2 reads SQSDAQ. CDR3 length: 15 residues. V gave up 5 bases and J gave up 5 bases, with 17 bases separating them. CDR3 residues: CASSAGLPWRDTQYF. The CDR3 DNA reads TGTGCCAGCAGCGCGGGACTCCCTTGGAGAGATACGCAGTATTTT.

This chain uses TRBV5-6 with TRBJ1-2; a possible D gene is TRBD1 (5 bases). Per germline, CDR1 SGHDT and CDR2 YYEEEE. This CDR3 is built from 14 residues. V was pared by 4 bases and J by 3 bases, with 13 bases between. CDR3 sequence (DNA): TGTGCCAGCAGCCAATGGGGACGCTACTATGGCTACACCTTC. This codes for CASSQWGRYYGYTF.

The rearrangement joins TRBV27 to TRBJ2-7; tentatively, D is TRBD1 (6 bases). This CDR3 comprises 14 residues. Germline V gene data show CDR1 as MNHEY and CDR2 as SMNVEV (reference sequence). The ends were cut back, 6 bases at V and 8 bases at J, with 20 bases in the middle. The CDR3 here is CASSSLSRDTKQYF. CDR3 bases: TGTGCCAGCAGCTCGCTTAGCCGGGACACAAAGCAGTACTTC.

The rearrangement links TRBV2 to TRBJ1-2, with TRBD1 identical over 7 bases. The CDR3 runs 14 residues. V lost 2 bases and J lost 5; bases outside the gene matches: 5. In germline, CDR1 is SNHLY, CDR2 FYNNEI. The CDR3 sequence is CASSEMETGYGYTF. The CDR3 DNA is TGTGCCAGCAGTGAAATGGAGACAGGGTATGGCTACACCTTC.

This clone has a single count. The CDR3 here is CASSLAAGFSGNTIYF. CDR3 DNA: TGTGCCAGCAGCTTAGCCGCTGGGTTCTCTGGAAACACCATATATTTT. This rearrangement joins TRBV7-9 to TRBJ1-3, with unresolved D. Per germline, CDR1 SEHNR and CDR2 FQNEAQ (reference sequence). The CDR3 is 16 amino acids. Between the trimmed V and J ends, which lost 0 bases and 0 bases, there was a span of 9 bases. Variable domain in full (rest from reference TRBV7-9 and TRBJ1-3): DTGVSQNPRHKITKRGQNVTFRCDPISEHNRLYWYRQTLGQGPEFLTYFQNEAQLEKSRLLSDRFSAERPKGSFSTLEIQRTEQGDSAMYLCASSLAAGFSGNTIYFGEGSWLTVV.

V is TRBV28 and J is TRBJ2-7; 8 bases match TRBD1. Germline V gene lookup returns CDR1 MDHEN and CDR2 SYDVKM. The CDR3 sequence is 15 residues long. The trim removed 3 bases at V and 5 bases at J, leaving 9 bases unmatched. The CDR3 region is CASSLTQGAKNEQYF. The DNA of the CDR3 is TGTGCCAGCAGTTTGACGCAGGGGGCAAAGAACGAGCAGTACTTC. The full variable domain, rest sourced from reference TRBV28 and TRBJ2-7, is DVKVTQSSRYLVKRTGEKVFLECVQDMDHENMFWYRQDPGLGLRLIYFSYDVKMKEKGDIPEGYSVSREKKERFSLILESASTNQTSMYLCASSLTQGAKNEQYFGPGTRLTVT.

This clone has only one observation. CDR3 bases: TGTGCCAGCAGCTTGCTGCTCCAAGAGACCCAGTACTTC. Translating it yields CASSLLLQETQYF. This chain links TRBV11-2 with TRBJ2-5, with no clear D. Per the germline V gene, CDR1 is SGHAT and CDR2 is FQNNGV. This CDR3 contains 13 residues. Trimming stripped 3 bases from V and 1 base from J, with 6 bases between.

This clone has a single count. The chain has TRBV2 and TRBJ1-2; 9 nucleotides align to TRBD1. V shed 4 bases and J 3 bases; nucleotides not matched to a gene: 3. The CDR3 is 14 residues long. Per the germline V gene, CDR1 is SNHLY and CDR2 is FYNNEI. The CDR3 nucleotides are TGTGCCAGCAGTGGACAGGGGGAGGACTATGGCTACACCTTC. Translating it yields CASSGQGEDYGYTF. The entire variable domain, with the rest obtained from reference TRBV2 and TRBJ1-2, is as follows: EPEVTQTPSHQVTQMGQEVILRCVPISNHLYFYWYRQILGQKVEFLVSFYNNEISEKSEIFDDQFSVERPDGSNFTLKIRSTKLEDSAMYFCASSGQGEDYGYTFGSGTRLTVV.

J is TRBJ1-4 and V is TRBV2; the D gene is possibly TRBD1 (6 bases). This CDR3 region has 14 residues. The V end was cut by 9 bases, the J end by 1 base, with 12 bases between. Germline lookup yields CDR1 SNHLY and CDR2 FYNNEI. CDR3 DNA sequence: TGTGCCAGTATCGGACAGCGAACTAATGAAAAACTGTTTTTT. This sequence encodes CASIGQRTNEKLFF.

The chain combines TRBV30 with TRBJ2-5, with TRBD1 as a possible D gene (6 bases). The CDR3 runs to 13 residues. Germline V gene sequence: CDR1 GTSNPN, CDR2 SVGIG (reference sequence). Trimming pared 2 bases from V and 1 base from J, leaving 8 bases between. CDR3 sequence (DNA): TGTGCCTGGAGTAGGACAGTCCAAGAGACCCAGTACTTC. As protein: CAWSRTVQETQYF. Variable domain in full (rest from reference TRBV30 and TRBJ2-5): SQTIHQWPATLVQPVGSPLSLECTVEGTSNPNLYWYRQAAGRGLQLLFYSVGIGQISSEVPQNLSASRPQDRQFILSSKKLLLSDSGFYLCAWSRTVQETQYFGPGTRLLVL.

V usage is TRBV18 and J usage is TRBJ1-1, with D perhaps matching TRBD1 (5 bases). Germline-derived CDR1 and CDR2 are KGHSH and LQKENI. Trimming took off 6 bases at V and 0 bases at J, with 20 bases between the two ends. CDR3 length equals 17 residues. The CDR3 region is CASSPGPLSSMNTEAFF. DNA for the CDR3: TGTGCCAGCTCGCCGGGACCCCTCTCCTCTATGAACACTGAAGCTTTCTTT.

The chain has TRBV6-5 and TRBJ2-7; D gene ambiguous. This CDR3 has 13 amino acids. Per the germline V gene, CDR1 is MNHEY and CDR2 is SVGAGI. V lost 6 bases and J 2 bases, leaving 11 bases between the germline ends. The CDR3 loop reads CASSLGRTYEQYF. The CDR3 coding sequence is TGTGCCAGCAGCCTCGGGCGGACCTACGAGCAGTACTTC.

CDR3 DNA sequence: TGTGCCACCAGTGTATGCAGGCCCCTTCATAATAATCAGCCCCAGCATTTT. Translating gives CATSVCRPLHNNQPQHF. This sequence joins TRBV24-1 and TRBJ1-5; D remains ambiguous. V was clipped by 5 bases and J by 4 bases, with 20 bases between them. The CDR3 has 17 residues. Looked up from germline, CDR1 is KGHDR and CDR2 is SFDVKD.

The CDR3: CASSRGQTDTQYF. The CDR3 DNA reads as TGCGCCAGCAGCCGGGGACAGACAGATACGCAGTATTTT. This chain links TRBV4-1 with TRBJ2-3; TRBD1 agrees at 7 bases. In germline, CDR1 is MGHRA, CDR2 YSYEKL. The CDR3 is 13 amino acids. The ends lost 4 bases at V and 3 bases at J; junction bases unmatched: 1.